Included here is one T cell receptor beta chain sequence, with context. Its antigen remains unidentified. This specimen comes from a study of T cell responses to AZD1222 COVID-19 vaccine. Study-level results: Only a handful of people who got AZD1222 tested seropositive at baseline. Females made up more of the donors, who were largely white British, and clonal diversity may have come out too low.

The assay was immunoSEQ multiplex PCR, and TCRdb's table has in-frame clones only and misses some. The sample carries 95,000 to 150,000 clones, around 89% recorded once. V shed 0 bases and J shed 14 bases, with 11 bases lying between them. This CDR3 spans 13 amino acids. Germline values: CDR1 LGHDT, CDR2 YNNKEL (reference sequence). The chain has TRBV3-1 (or the pseudogene TRBV3-2) and TRBJ1-6; a weak D match, TRBD1 (5 bases). Sequencing was performed on peripheral blood, taken on day 0 of AZD1222 vaccination. This TCR was sampled from an adult in good health. The CDR3 region is CASSQDQGMALHF. The CDR3 DNA reads as TGTGCCAGCAGCCAAGATCAGGGCATGGCCCTCCACTTT.